The 21 T cell receptor beta chains below all came from one sample that was sequenced in a study of molecular identifiers for immune sequencing clone quantification. From the PCR reads, TCRdb called clonotypes with MiXCR, one entry per CDR3 protein. The sample has 600,000 to 650,000 distinct CDR3 sequences; around 20% are singletons. Sample: naive CD8+ T cells from blood, with Jurkat cell RNA spiked in. Subset of the sample: FACS-sorted CD8+CD4-CCR7+CD45RA+ naive T cells. The receptor set was obtained from a human donor in good health. Some libraries in this study had Jurkat cell RNA spiked in.

Remarks on this clonotype: A much larger clone differs by one base, so this may be a read error. The V and J genes are TRBV9 and TRBJ2-4; D possibly matches TRBD1 or TRBD2 (6 bases each). With the DNA end fitting TRBJ2-1 better, the J assignment may be wrong. CDR1 is SGDLS and CDR2 is YYNGEE in the germline V gene. The CDR3 loop spans 16 amino acids. The CDR3 coding sequence is TGTGCCAGCAGCGTAGATGGTTGGGGGGCTAGGAACATTCAGTTCTTC. Its translation is CASSVDGWGARNIQFF.

This clonotype was found a few times. The V and J genes are TRBV29-1 and TRBJ2-7; 7 nucleotides align to TRBD1. Per the germline V gene, CDR1 is SQVTM and CDR2 is ANQGSEA. The V segment lost 3 bases and the J segment 2 bases; nucleotides outside the gene matches: 10. The CDR3 covers 15 residues. CDR3 DNA: TGCAGCGTTGACCTGGGGACAGCCAATCCCTACGAGCAGTACTTC. Translating gives CSVDLGTANPYEQYF.

This clonotype was detected only a few times. This chain uses TRBV7-9 with TRBJ1-1; possible D gene TRBD1, 5 bases. The CDR3 extends over 15 amino acids. Germline V gene sequence: CDR1 SEHNR, CDR2 FQNEAQ (reference sequence). V was cut by 7 bases and J by 2 bases, with 17 bases left in between. In nucleotides, the CDR3 is TGTGCCAGCACCTCGCTGGGGGAGTTCAACACTGAAGCTTTCTTT. Translating it yields CASTSLGEFNTEAFF.

Ten or more counts support this clonotype. Written as DNA, the CDR3 is TGTGCCAGCAGTTCCGACATCACAGATACGCAGTATTTT. Its protein product is CASSSDITDTQYF. The V and J genes are TRBV5-5 and TRBJ2-3; D call uncertain. The germline gives CDR1 SGHKS, CDR2 YYEKEE (reference sequence). V shed 5 bases and J shed 2 bases, with 9 bases lying between them. The CDR3 sequence is 13 residues long.

Many counts were recorded for this clonotype. This chain joins TRBV4-3 and TRBJ2-6; D remains ambiguous. This CDR3 comprises 18 residues. CDR1 is LGHNA, CDR2 YSLEER, per germline. Trimming pared 4 bases from V and 1 base from J, leaving 17 bases between. The CDR3 loop reads CASSPREYGSSGANVLTF. The CDR3 bases are TGCGCCAGCAGCCCCCGCGAATACGGATCATCTGGGGCCAACGTCCTGACTTTC.

The chain joins TRBV19 to TRBJ1-4, with a tentative D call TRBD1 (6 bases). V gave up 9 bases and J gave up 7 bases, with 15 bases separating them. This CDR3 is 13 amino acids long. Per germline, CDR1 LNHDA and CDR2 SQIVND (reference sequence). The CDR3 spells CASRGGAGEKLFF. CDR3 nucleotide sequence: TGTGCCAGCCGTGGGGGGGCTGGTGAAAAACTGTTTTTT.

Many counts were recorded for this clonotype. The gene calls are TRBV20-1 and TRBJ2-7, with 9 bases matching TRBD2. Germline V CDR1 and CDR2: DFQATT, SNEGSKA (reference sequence). The CDR3 runs to 13 residues. Trimming removed 0 bases from V and 6 bases from J; junction bases left unmatched: 3. This CDR3 is CSAREAGGPEQYF. The CDR3 nucleotides read TGCAGTGCTAGAGAAGCGGGAGGACCCGAGCAGTACTTC.

This clonotype came up many times. The V and J genes are TRBV12-3 or TRBV12-4 and TRBJ2-5; possible D gene TRBD1, 6 bases. Between the trimmed V and J ends, which lost 8 bases and 4 bases, there was a span of 20 bases. The CDR3 is 15 amino acids. The CDR3 coding sequence is TGTGCCAGCTCATATCACGGGACAAACGGAGAGACCCAGTACTTC. It yields the protein CASSYHGTNGETQYF.

This clonotype was observed a few times. One end of the junction is discordant with germline, which a read error may explain. This rearrangement joins TRBV12-3 or TRBV12-4 to TRBJ2-5; D gene ambiguous. CDR3 size: 10 residues. The chain's CDR3 is CANSLETQYF. The CDR3, as DNA: TGTGCCAACAGTTTGGAGACCCAGTACTTC.

Comment on this clonotype: This clone may be a read error of a much larger clone one base away. The V and J genes are TRBV4-3 and TRBJ2-7; D possibly corresponds to TRBD1 (5 bases). The CDR3 covers 15 residues. Germline values: CDR1 LGHNA, CDR2 YSLEER. CDR3: CAGSQERDRRYEQYF. CDR3 in DNA: TGCGCCGGCAGCCAAGAGCGAGACAGAAGATACGAGCAGTACTTC.

This chain uses TRBV4-3 with TRBJ1-2, with 10 bases identical to TRBD1. V was pared by 3 bases and J by 3 bases, with 1 base of the junction left unmatched. CDR1 and CDR2 from the germline V gene are LGHNA and YSLEER. The CDR3 loop spans 14 amino acids. The CDR3 sequence: CASSQDRGDYGYTF. The CDR3 coding sequence is TGCGCCAGCAGCCAGGACAGGGGGGACTATGGCTACACCTTC.

This clonotype was seen ten or more times. The gene calls are TRBV7-7 and TRBJ2-5, with 10 nucleotides matching TRBD2. The trim removed 1 base at V and 3 bases at J, leaving 5 bases unmatched. The germline V gene has CDR1 SSHAT and CDR2 FNYEAQ (reference sequence). CDR3 length: 16 residues. The CDR3 DNA follows: TGTGCCAGCAGCTTAGGCCTAGCGGGGGATGAAGAGACCCAGTACTTC. As protein: CASSLGLAGDEETQYF.

This clonotype was seen a few times. The chain combines TRBV4-1 with TRBJ2-2; the D is unclear. From germline, CDR1 is MGHRA and CDR2 YSYEKL. Trimming removed 0 bases at V and 4 bases at J, with 9 bases between. CDR3 length: 15 amino acids. The CDR3 is CASSQDTLGTGELFF. CDR3 DNA sequence: TGCGCCAGCAGCCAAGATACGTTAGGCACCGGGGAGCTGTTTTTT.

This clonotype was picked up a small number of times. V is TRBV7-9 and J is TRBJ1-5, with a tentative D call TRBD1 (6 bases). The CDR3 is 16 residues long. Germline assignment: CDR1 SEHNR and CDR2 FQNEAQ (reference sequence). V was trimmed by 4 bases and J by 1 base, leaving 14 bases between them. CDR3 loop: CASSYGTPKSNQPQHF. CDR3 sequence (DNA): TGTGCCAGCAGCTACGGGACACCCAAGAGCAATCAGCCCCAGCATTTT.

This clonotype has just a few counts. The chain employs TRBV19 and TRBJ2-7; no firm D call. The length of the CDR3 is 14 residues. V was pared by 3 bases and J by 1 base, with 10 bases between. Germline CDR1 and CDR2: LNHDA and SQIVND (reference sequence). CDR3 sequence (DNA): TGTGCCAGTAGTATCGACGATTTATCCTACGAGCAGTACTTC. This sequence encodes CASSIDDLSYEQYF.

This clonotype has only a few counts. The rearrangement uses TRBV7-2 and TRBJ2-7; TRBD1 is a possible D gene (5 bases). Germline V gives CDR1 SGHTA, CDR2 FQGNSA. The CDR3 is 14 amino acids. V gave up 1 base and J gave up 1 base, with 8 bases separating them. The chain's CDR3 is CASSLGRQSYEQYF. In nucleotides, the CDR3 is TGTGCCAGCAGCTTAGGGAGACAGTCCTACGAGCAGTACTTC.

This clonotype was recorded a few times. The CDR3 loop reads CASSIGSGGWNSPLHF. The CDR3 DNA sequence: TGTGCCAGTAGTATCGGCTCAGGGGGTTGGAATTCACCCCTCCACTTT. The rearrangement links TRBV19 to TRBJ1-6, with TRBD1 identical over 7 bases. This CDR3 contains 16 residues. Germline V CDR1 and CDR2: LNHDA, SQIVND (reference sequence). Trimming at V came to 3 bases and at J to 7 bases, leaving 9 bases not matched to a gene.

This clonotype showed up many times. The genes are TRBV2 and TRBJ2-5; TRBD2 matches 11 bases. This CDR3 contains 18 residues. V shed 4 bases and J 5 bases; nucleotides not matched to a gene: 15. CDR1 is SNHLY, CDR2 FYNNEI, per germline. DNA of the CDR3: TGTGCCAGCAGTGTCCCTCGGGTAGGGACTAGCGGCCGGGAGACCCAGTACTTC. Residues: CASSVPRVGTSGRETQYF.

V and J are TRBV13 and TRBJ2-7, with 9 nucleotides matching TRBD2. CDR3 length: 16 residues. J lost 1 base, V lost 5 bases, and 9 bases had no gene match. Germline CDR1 and CDR2: PRHDT and FYEKMQ (reference sequence). The CDR3: CASSAEPGLASYEQYF. CDR3 bases: TGTGCCAGCAGCGCCGAACCGGGACTAGCATCCTACGAGCAGTACTTC. The full variable domain, completed using reference TRBV13 and TRBJ2-7, is AAGVIQSPRHLIKEKRETATLKCYPIPRHDTVYWYQQGPGQDPQFLISFYEKMQSDKGSIPDRFSAQQFSDYHSELNMSSLELGDSALYFCASSAEPGLASYEQYFGPGTRLTVT.

The V call is TRBV2, the J call TRBJ1-2; maybe TRBD1 (5 bases). Trimming left V 6 bases short and J 1 base short, with 18 bases between. The germline V gene has CDR1 SNHLY and CDR2 FYNNEI. The length of the CDR3 is 16 residues. The CDR3 spells CASRREAWGYNYGYTF. Written as DNA, the CDR3 is TGTGCCAGCAGGAGGGAAGCGTGGGGCTATAACTATGGCTACACCTTC.

This clonotype came up many times. V and J are TRBV28 and TRBJ2-7; D not certain. CDR3 length: 16 amino acids. The germline V gene encodes CDR1 MDHEN and CDR2 SYDVKM. The V end was cut by 1 base, the J end by 0 bases, with 13 bases between. The CDR3 nucleotides are TGTGCCAGCAGTTTATCACCGGGCCCGTTCTCCTACGAGCAGTACTTC. Translation: CASSLSPGPFSYEQYF.